A selection of T cell receptor beta chains follows, all from one sample in a study of T cell repertoires in cytomegalovirus infection. TCRdb itself ran the reads through MiXCR, one entry per CDR3 protein. This sample has a few hundred thousand distinct CDR3 sequences, with roughly 15% found just once. The sequenced material came from PBMCs. The origin of the receptors is a human donor in good health (CMV status not recorded). Some clones in this sample may be carry-over from other donors' samples. The CDR3 runs from the conserved cysteine through the conserved F or W. A D gene is named only where the DNA matches it firmly. Size values are once, few and many counts, or a class for expanded clones, and some rows have none.

TRBJ2-5 TRBV7-9 - few TGTGCCAGCAGCTTGTCCCGGGGGTCAGGGGAGACCCAGTACTTC CASSLSRGSGETQYF
TRBJ2-7 TRBV19 TRBD2 - TGTGCCAGTAGTAGAAGACTAGCGGGGCCCTACGAGCAGTACTTC CASSRRLAGPYEQYF
TRBJ2-7 TRBV7-3 - many TGTGCCAGCAGCCAAACTTACAGGGACGAGCAGTACTTC CASSQTYRDEQYF
TRBJ2-7 TRBV7-9 - many TGTGCCAGCAGCCCCCGGATGGGCGACGAGCAGTACTTC CASSPRMGDEQYF
TRBJ2-1 TRBV7-9 - - TGTGCCAGCAGCTTAGCTTTAGGGGGGTTCTCCTACAATGAGCAGTTCTTC CASSLALGGFSYNEQFF
TRBJ2-1 TRBV4-1 - many TGCGCCAGCAGCCAACTTTCGGGCGGGTACAATGAGCAGTTCTTC CASSQLSGGYNEQFF
TRBJ2-2 TRBV10-2 TRBD1 many TGCGCCAGCAGTGTAGCCGGGACAGGGAACACCGGGGAGCTGTTTTTT CASSVAGTGNTGELFF
TRBJ2-1 TRBV5-6 - - TGTGCCAGCAGCTGGGGGTCTGAGCAGTTCTTC CASSWGSEQFF
TRBJ1-1 TRBV5-1 - once TGCGCCAGCAGCTTGGCCTTAAGGGCCAACCTTGAGAACACTGAAGCTTTCTTT CASSLALRANLENTEAFF
TRBJ1-3 TRBV12-3/TRBV12-4 - many TGTGCCAGCACTCAGCCTACCTGGAGCGGTGGAAACACCATATATTTT CASTQPTWSGGNTIYF
TRBJ2-2 TRBV6-1 - many TGTGCCAGCAGTTTTGGGAATACCGGGGAGCTGTTTTTT CASSFGNTGELFF
TRBJ1-2 TRBV5-1 - few TGCGCCAGCAGCCCAGACATTGAGGTGAACTATGGCTACACCTTC CASSPDIEVNYGYTF
TRBJ1-4 TRBV14 - - TGTGCCAGCAGCCAAGATACCGGGGAAAAACTGTTTTTT CASSQDTGEKLFF
TRBJ2-2 TRBV6-1 TRBD2 many TGTGCCAGCAGTTTAGCGGGGGGCCACATCGGGGAGCTGTTTTTT CASSLAGGHIGELFF
TRBJ2-3 TRBV12-5 TRBD2 - TGTGCTAGTGGTTTGGGCAGCGGGGGGCCCACAGATACGCAGTATTTT CASGLGSGGPTDTQYF
TRBJ1-4 TRBV4-1 - many TGCGCCAGCCGGGCCCAGGGGATGCATGAAAAACTGTTTTTT CASRAQGMHEKLFF
TRBJ2-3 TRBV7-9 - - TGTGCCAGCAGCGATGACCCAACAACAGATACGCAGTATTTT CASSDDPTTDTQYF
TRBJ2-7 TRBV27 - many TGTGCCAGCAGTTTAAAGCCGGGCTACGAGCAGTACTTC CASSLKPGYEQYF
TRBJ1-4 TRBV6-5 - few TGTGCCAGCAGTTACTCTACAGGGTTTGGTGAAAAACTGTTTTTT CASSYSTGFGEKLFF
TRBJ2-2 TRBV12-3/TRBV12-4 - - TGTGCCAGCAGCCCACTAGGAGGAAACACCGGGGAGCTGTTTTTT CASSPLGGNTGELFF
TRBJ2-5 TRBV2 - - TGTGCCGGAAAGGGACTGGCACCACAAGAGACCCAGTACTTC CAGKGLAPQETQYF
TRBJ1-1 TRBV5-1 TRBD1 - TGCGCCAGCCGCCGACACGGACAGGGGGCAGTTGTGAACACTGAAGCTTTCTTT CASRRHGQGAVVNTEAFF
TRBJ2-1 TRBV28 - - TGTGCCTCGTCCCGAGGGGGGGGTATTTACAATGAGCAGTTCTTC CASSRGGGIYNEQFF
TRBJ1-2 TRBV27 - - TGTGCCAGCAGTCGGGGGAGGTACTATGGCTACACCTTC CASSRGRYYGYTF
TRBJ2-7 TRBV6-2/TRBV6-3 TRBD2 - TGTGCCAGCAGCCAAGGACTAGCGGGCCGGTCCTACGAGCAGTACTTC CASSQGLAGRSYEQYF
TRBJ2-3 TRBV29-1 - - TGCAGCGTCCGACCTGACCTAGCCCCCACAGATACGCAGTATTTT CSVRPDLAPTDTQYF
TRBJ1-1 TRBV19 TRBD1 - TGTGCCAGTAGTCCCCGACAGGGACGACTGAACACTGAAGCTTTCTTT CASSPRQGRLNTEAFF
TRBJ1-3 TRBV4-2 - few TGTGCCAGCACCGCGGATAGGGCGAGCTCTGGAAACACCATATATTTT CASTADRASSGNTIYF
TRBJ2-2 TRBV6-5 - many TGTGCCAGCAGTTACTCGGGGGGGGCAAACACCGGGGAGCTGTTTTTT CASSYSGGANTGELFF
TRBJ1-6 TRBV3-1 - - TGTGCCAGCAGCCAAGCGCCGACAGGTTCAGGCTCACCCCTCCACTTT CASSQAPTGSGSPLHF
TRBJ1-6 TRBV12-3/TRBV12-4 - - TGTGCCAGCAGTTTATTGGGGAATCCCCTCCACTTT CASSLLGNPLHF
TRBJ2-5 TRBV6-6 TRBD2 - TGTGCCAGCAGCCCCAATAGCGGGGGTAAAGAGACCCAGTACTTC CASSPNSGGKETQYF
TRBJ1-6 TRBV20-1 TRBD1 few TGCAGTGCCGTAACCCCGGGACAGCTTAATTCACCCCTCCACTTT CSAVTPGQLNSPLHF
TRBJ1-1 TRBV12-3/TRBV12-4 - many TGTGCCAGCAGCCCGACAGGGAACACTGAAGCTTTCTTT CASSPTGNTEAFF
TRBJ1-2 TRBV25-1 - - TGTGCCAGCAGGGTGGACGGCCACTACACCTTC CASRVDGHYTF
TRBJ1-5 TRBV19 - - TGTGCCAGTAGTGGTCTGGGGCCCGGCAATCAGCCCCAGCATTTT CASSGLGPGNQPQHF
TRBJ1-1 TRBV10-3 - - TGTGCCATCAGTGAGGGTGCTAATTGGGGCACTGAAGCTTTCTTT CAISEGANWGTEAFF